The 20 T cell receptor beta chains below come from one sample, sequenced in a study of CD8 T cells in ankylosing spondylitis. Study-wide findings and caveats: The study identified a TCR beta motif of under 10 highly homologous variants that appeared characteristic of ankylosing spondylitis blood.

From the 5' RACE reads, TCRdb called clonotypes with MiXCR, one entry per CDR3 protein. Here the sample spans about 450,000 distinct CDR3 sequences, 20% to 30% being singletons. Their target antigens are unknown. Sequences were obtained from blood, either unsorted or a sorted T cell fraction (not recorded which). The source is a male donor with ankylosing spondylitis.

This clonotype was recorded once. This sequence joins TRBV20-1 and TRBJ2-7; 10 nucleotides align to TRBD2. The CDR3 is 14 amino acids. The V and J ends lost 2 bases and 4 bases, in that order; junction bases with no gene match: 5. Germline V CDR1 and CDR2: DFQATT, SNEGSKA (reference sequence). The CDR3 coding sequence is TGCAGTGCTAGACCTAGCGGGAGCAGATACGAGCAGTACTTC. Amino acids: CSARPSGSRYEQYF.

V and J are TRBV12-3 or TRBV12-4 and TRBJ2-1; D gene ambiguous. V lost 5 bases and J 11 bases, leaving 13 bases between the germline ends. This CDR3 is built from 12 residues. For the CDR3, the DNA is TGTGCCAGCAGTCCACCCGCTAGGAAGCAGTTCTTC. Its protein is CASSPPARKQFF.

In nucleotides, the CDR3 is TGTGCCACCAGTGATTTGCATCGCACTGAAGCTTTCTTT. Translation gives CATSDLHRTEAFF. V usage is TRBV24-1 and J usage is TRBJ1-1, with D unclear. Germline values: CDR1 KGHDR, CDR2 SFDVKD. Trimming took 0 bases from V and 4 from J, leaving 5 bases between them. This CDR3 is built from 13 residues.

This chain uses TRBV20-1 with TRBJ2-1; D uncertain. Germline-derived CDR1 and CDR2 are DFQATT and SNEGSKA (reference sequence). The CDR3 has 14 residues. The V and J ends lost 0 bases and 0 bases respectively, with 6 bases between them. CDR3 nucleotides: TGCAGTGCTAGAGATCAGTTCTCCTACAATGAGCAGTTCTTC. It encodes CSARDQFSYNEQFF.

The V call is TRBV11-2, the J call TRBJ2-3; 12 bases map to TRBD1. The trim removed 5 bases at V and 3 bases at J, leaving 6 bases unmatched. Germline V CDR1 and CDR2: SGHAT, FQNNGV. This CDR3 has 16 residues. The DNA of the CDR3 is TGTGCCAGCAGCCCCGGGACAGGGGGCTGGACAGATACGCAGTATTTT. It codes for CASSPGTGGWTDTQYF.

This chain joins TRBV29-1 and TRBJ2-3; D call uncertain. Germline CDR1 is SQVTM and CDR2 is ANQGSEA. The CDR3 covers 11 residues. V was shortened by 2 bases and J by 4 bases, with 4 bases between the two germline ends. The DNA of the CDR3 is TGCAGCGTTGAATCGTCAGATACGCAGTATTTT. It translates to CSVESSDTQYF.

This chain connects TRBV6-6 to TRBJ1-1; a weak D match, TRBD1 (5 bases). This CDR3 has 10 amino acids. Germline V CDR1 and CDR2: MNHNY, SVGAGI (reference sequence). Trimming stripped 8 bases from V and 11 bases from J, with 12 bases between. The CDR3 region is CASGGGMAFF. In DNA form, the CDR3 reads TGTGCCAGCGGGGGGGGGATGGCTTTCTTT.

This clonotype was seen a few times. The chain couples TRBV9 to TRBJ2-5; 16 bases fit TRBD2. The germline CDR1 and CDR2 sequences are SGDLS and YYNGEE. The CDR3 spans 16 residues. The J segment lost 2 bases and the V segment lost 4 bases, leaving 2 bases of the junction unmatched. CDR3 loop: CASSKGLAGGQETQYF. DNA of the CDR3: TGTGCCAGCAGCAAGGGACTAGCGGGAGGGCAAGAGACCCAGTACTTC.

This clonotype was picked up one time. V is TRBV12-3 or TRBV12-4 and J is TRBJ1-2; D gene uncertain. The length of the CDR3 is 13 residues. V lost 8 bases, J lost 3 bases, and 13 bases lay in between. The CDR3 is CASGQGSHYGYTF. CDR3 sequence (DNA): TGTGCCAGCGGGCAAGGGAGCCACTATGGCTACACCTTC.

The rearrangement joins TRBV20-1 to TRBJ2-7; D not certain. V was cut by 6 bases and J by 5 bases, with 8 bases left in between. Germline V gene data show CDR1 as DFQATT and CDR2 as SNEGSKA (reference sequence). The CDR3 has 10 amino acids. The DNA of the CDR3 is TGCAGTGCCGCCTGGGACGAGCAGTACTTC. Its translation: CSAAWDEQYF.

The V gene is TRBV30, the J gene TRBJ2-1; D not resolved. The germline V and J ends were trimmed by 1 base and 3 bases, with 4 bases remaining between them. Germline CDR1 and CDR2: GTSNPN and SVGIG (reference sequence). CDR3 length: 12 residues. The CDR3 nucleotides are TGTGCCTGGAGTGCTGACTACAATGAGCAGTTCTTC. Its translation: CAWSADYNEQFF. The entire variable domain, with the rest obtained from reference TRBV30 and TRBJ2-1, is as follows: SQTIHQWPATLVQPVGSPLSLECTVEGTSNPNLYWYRQAAGRGLQLLFYSVGIGQISSEVPQNLSASRPQDRQFILSSKKLLLSDSGFYLCAWSADYNEQFFGPGTRLTVL.

This clonotype has just a few counts. V usage is TRBV15 and J usage is TRBJ2-1; 7 positions match TRBD1. Per the germline V gene, CDR1 is LNHNV and CDR2 is YYDKDF (reference sequence). The CDR3 length is 16 residues. J was trimmed by 6 bases and V by 5 bases; bases with no gene match: 13. In DNA form, the CDR3 reads TGTGCCACCAGCTTGGAAGGGGGACAGTTCTTCAATGAGCAGTTCTTC. Protein sequence: CATSLEGGQFFNEQFF.

The CDR3 DNA is TGTGCCAGCAGCCCCATACAGGGTCCCAGTTATAGCAATCAGCCCCAGCATTTT. This encodes CASSPIQGPSYSNQPQHF. The chain has TRBV28 and TRBJ1-5; a weak D match, TRBD1 (6 bases). There are 18 residues in the CDR3. Trimming shortened V by 6 bases and J by 0 bases, and 21 bases separated the two germline ends. Per the germline V gene, CDR1 is MDHEN and CDR2 is SYDVKM.

V is TRBV7-8 and J is TRBJ2-1, with no clear D. Germline V lookup: CDR1 SGHVS, CDR2 FQNEAQ. The CDR3 sequence is 11 residues long. Trimming stripped 0 bases from V and 9 bases from J, with 3 bases between. The CDR3 is CASSLATEQFF. The CDR3 DNA sequence: TGTGCCAGCAGCTTAGCGACTGAGCAGTTCTTC.

In its sample, this clonotype was seen once. V and J are TRBV10-2 and TRBJ2-1; D gene ambiguous. V was trimmed by 0 bases and J by 6 bases, leaving 12 bases between them. Per germline, CDR1 WSHSY and CDR2 SAAADI. The CDR3 totals 15 residues. Here the CDR3 DNA reads TGCGCCAGCAGTGAGTCCTGGGCGAGGATCAATGAGCAGTTCTTC. It specifies CASSESWARINEQFF.

This sequence joins TRBV7-9 and TRBJ2-7; no firm D call. Trimming cost V 3 bases and J 0 bases, with 6 bases left between them. CDR3 length: 13 amino acids. Germline values: CDR1 SEHNR, CDR2 FQNEAQ (reference sequence). The CDR3 nucleotides are TGTGCCAGCAGCTTCGCTCTCTCCTACGAGCAGTACTTC. It is translated as CASSFALSYEQYF.

This clonotype was found a few times. The chain joins TRBV7-9 to TRBJ1-4; D is unresolved. Germline V gives CDR1 SEHNR, CDR2 FQNEAQ (reference sequence). Trimming pared 6 bases from V and 5 bases from J, leaving 16 bases between. The CDR3 consists of 15 residues. The CDR3 region has the DNA TGTGCCAGCAGTTTTACTGGCCGGGAGAATGAAAAACTGTTTTTT. Protein product: CASSFTGRENEKLFF.

This clonotype was found a few times. This chain links TRBV7-9 with TRBJ2-5, with 10 bases identical to TRBD2. This CDR3 region has 16 residues. After removal of 2 bases from V and 4 bases from J, the junction contained 7 bases not matched to a gene. CDR1 is SEHNR and CDR2 is FQNEAQ in the germline V gene (reference sequence). The CDR3 DNA reads as TGTGCCAGCAGCTTATCCTTAGCGGGAGGACCAGAGACCCAGTACTTC. The encoded protein is CASSLSLAGGPETQYF.

This clonotype was found a few times. This chain links TRBV12-3 or TRBV12-4 with TRBJ1-4; a weak D match, TRBD1 (5 bases). With 6 bases removed from V and 5 bases from J, the gap between germline ends came to 13 bases. This CDR3 region has 14 residues. CDR3 sequence (DNA): TGTGCCAGCAGCCGACAGAGCCTCAATGAAAAACTGTTTTTT. Translation gives CASSRQSLNEKLFF.

The CDR3 spells CASSLRTGWAGELFF. The CDR3 DNA follows: TGTGCCAGCAGTTTGAGGACAGGGTGGGCCGGGGAGCTGTTTTTT. The chain is built from TRBV28 and TRBJ2-2; 8 bases are a match to TRBD1. J gave up 6 bases and V 3 bases, and 6 bases lay outside the gene matches. The CDR3 has 15 residues. Germline CDR1 and CDR2: MDHEN and SYDVKM.